The subject of this entry is one T cell receptor beta chain. Its antigen is unknown. Donors were ostensibly healthy at sampling, although undocumented immune exposures were probable. PCR was performed using 60 Vbeta and 13 Jbeta primers. Data came from immunoSEQ multiplex PCR; TCRdb stores just in-frame clones and leaves some out. The table has tens of thousands of clones, about 79% seen once. The entry originates in a study of cytomegalovirus exposure and HLA in healthy donors. General study results and limits: In an earlier analysis, productive rearrangement rates for most beta V segments clustered near 87% or 30%. For most TCR sequences rarity was the rule, although some public TCRs occurred in many donors. Some V segments could not be told apart, so they were left out, TRBV6-2 and TRBV6-3 among them.

The CDR3 runs 18 residues. Trimming took 3 bases from V and 0 from J; bases not matched to a gene: 10. The germline CDR1 and CDR2 sequences are KGHSH and LQKENI. The sequenced sample consisted of PBMCs. J is TRBJ1-4 and V is TRBV18; 7 positions agree with TRBD1. This sequence was found in a man in his forties in good health and CMV-seronegative. The CDR3 DNA reads as TGTGCCAGCTCACCCCAAGCGACAGGGATCGCAACTAATGAAAAACTGTTTTTT. Translated: CASSPQATGIATNEKLFF.